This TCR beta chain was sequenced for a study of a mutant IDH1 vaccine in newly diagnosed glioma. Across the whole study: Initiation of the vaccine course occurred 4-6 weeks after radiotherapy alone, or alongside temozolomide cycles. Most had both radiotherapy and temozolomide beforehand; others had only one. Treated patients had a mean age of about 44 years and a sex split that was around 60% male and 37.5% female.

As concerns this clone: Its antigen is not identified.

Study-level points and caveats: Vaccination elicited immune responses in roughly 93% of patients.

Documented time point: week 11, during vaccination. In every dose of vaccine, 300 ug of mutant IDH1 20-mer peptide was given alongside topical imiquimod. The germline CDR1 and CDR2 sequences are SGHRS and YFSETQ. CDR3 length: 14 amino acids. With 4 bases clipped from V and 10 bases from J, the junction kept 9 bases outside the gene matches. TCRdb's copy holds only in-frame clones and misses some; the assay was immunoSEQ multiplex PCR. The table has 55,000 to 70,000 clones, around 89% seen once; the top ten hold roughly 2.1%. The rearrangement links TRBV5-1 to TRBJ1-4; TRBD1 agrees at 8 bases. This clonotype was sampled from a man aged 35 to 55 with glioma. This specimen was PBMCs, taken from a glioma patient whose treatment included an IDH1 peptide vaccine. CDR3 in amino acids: CASSGGQEKSKLFF. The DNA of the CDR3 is TGCGCCAGCAGCGGGGGACAGGAGAAATCAAAACTGTTTTTT.